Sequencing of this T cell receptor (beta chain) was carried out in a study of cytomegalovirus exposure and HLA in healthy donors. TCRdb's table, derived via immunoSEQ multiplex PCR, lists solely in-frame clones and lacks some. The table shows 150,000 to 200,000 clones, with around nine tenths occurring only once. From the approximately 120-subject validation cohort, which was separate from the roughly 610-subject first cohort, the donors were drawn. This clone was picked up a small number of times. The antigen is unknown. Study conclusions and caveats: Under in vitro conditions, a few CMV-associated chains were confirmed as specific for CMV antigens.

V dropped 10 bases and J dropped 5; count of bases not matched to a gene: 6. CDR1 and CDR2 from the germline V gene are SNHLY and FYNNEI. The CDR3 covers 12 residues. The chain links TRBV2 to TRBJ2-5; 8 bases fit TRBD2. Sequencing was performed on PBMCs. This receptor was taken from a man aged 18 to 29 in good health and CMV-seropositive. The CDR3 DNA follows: TGTGCCACAGGGACTAGTGGGGAGACCCAGTACTTC. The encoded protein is CATGTSGETQYF.